The next 27 T cell receptor beta chains were all read from a single sample in a study of Graves' ophthalmopathy and Graves' hyperthyroidism listed by TCRdb under 2018. Sequencing was performed on an Illumina HiSeq 2000. For repertoire sequencing, TCR beta CDR3 regions were amplified from RNA transcripts. The first round of RT-PCR was done with HTBI primers and the Qiagen OneStep RT-PCR kit, and was followed by a second round of multiplex PCR, then size selection and purification. The public reads were reanalyzed by TCRdb: fastp trimming at Q25, MiXCR alignment, in-frame beta chains only. For every CDR3 protein sequence, its rows merge into one entry that carries the most common genes and DNA. Counted in this sample were roughly 600,000 distinct CDR3 sequences; less than 40% of them appeared once. The ten largest clones take up 3.5% to 5% of the sample. Material for sequencing was peripheral blood or thyroid tissue (not recorded which). These receptors originate from an adult man with Graves' hyperthyroidism.

This clonotype appeared many times. This sequence joins TRBV12-3 or TRBV12-4 and TRBJ1-5; possible D gene TRBD1, 5 bases. Trimming cost V 5 bases and J 9 bases, with 17 bases left between them. This CDR3 spans 14 amino acids. CDR3 coding DNA: TGTGCCAGCAGTAGGGACGGCCTTTTTGCGCCCCAGCATTTT. This gives the protein CASSRDGLFAPQHF.

At least ten counts were recorded for this clonotype. This chain connects TRBV12-3 or TRBV12-4 to TRBJ2-5; D is perhaps TRBD1 or TRBD2 (6 bases each). The CDR3 spans 11 residues. V shed 4 bases and J shed 9 bases, with 9 bases lying between them. CDR3 sequence: CASSSRGAQYF. The CDR3 DNA follows: TGTGCCAGCAGTTCGAGGGGGGCCCAGTACTTC.

This clonotype was observed many times. J is TRBJ2-7 and V is TRBV20-1; TRBD1 agrees at 9 bases. The CDR3 spans 14 residues. Germline trimming cut 1 base from V and 3 bases from J; bases unmatched to any gene: 4. CDR1 and CDR2 (germline): DFQATT, SNEGSKA (reference sequence). The CDR3 coding sequence is TGCAGTGCTAGAGGGGGGACAGGGAACTACGAGCAGTACTTC. This encodes CSARGGTGNYEQYF.

This clonotype was detected many times. J is TRBJ1-4 and V is TRBV5-1, with D maybe TRBD1 (5 bases). V lost 0 bases, J lost 8 bases, and 17 bases lay in between. The CDR3 length is 16 residues. Germline V gene data show CDR1 as SGHRS and CDR2 as YFSETQ. The CDR3 bases are TGCGCCAGCAGCTTGGCCCTGGGGGGAAGCTTCGAAAAACTGTTTTTT. It yields the protein CASSLALGGSFEKLFF.

Many counts were recorded for this clonotype. The chain couples TRBV20-1 to TRBJ2-5; D is tentatively TRBD1 or TRBD2 (6 bases each). This CDR3 is 15 amino acids long. Deletions cut 1 base from V and 4 bases from J, with 16 bases between. Germline-derived CDR1 and CDR2 are DFQATT and SNEGSKA (reference sequence). The CDR3 DNA reads as TGCAGTGCTAGAGGGGGGGCGATGGCCGGAGAGACCCAGTACTTC. This translates into CSARGGAMAGETQYF.

A note on this clonotype: A read error may be the cause here, since a much bigger clone is one base away. The chain uses TRBV12-3 or TRBV12-4 and TRBJ1-1; no definite D call. With 4 bases removed from V and 2 bases from J, the gap between germline ends came to 14 bases. The CDR3 has 15 residues. The CDR3 nucleotides read TGTGCCAGCAGTTCGCTCGACGGGGAAAACACTGAAGCTTTCTTT. It specifies CASSSLDGENTEAFF.

This clonotype has just a few counts. The rearrangement joins TRBV5-1 to TRBJ2-5; 9 bases are shared with TRBD2. This CDR3 spans 14 amino acids. Trimming cost V 1 base and J 5 bases; bases outside gene matches: 3. CDR1 is SGHRS, CDR2 YFSETQ, per germline. This CDR3 reads CASSLSSGGETQYF. DNA of the CDR3: TGCGCCAGCAGCTTGAGTAGCGGGGGTGAGACCCAGTACTTC.

This clonotype was detected only a few times. J is TRBJ2-5 and V is TRBV5-1, with a possible D match to TRBD1 (5 bases). The CDR3 has 17 residues. Germline V lookup: CDR1 SGHRS, CDR2 YFSETQ. Deletions cut 2 bases from V and 2 bases from J, with 19 bases between. The CDR3 loop is CASSFQTSGSGQETQYF. As DNA, the CDR3 is TGCGCCAGCAGCTTCCAAACCTCAGGGTCAGGGCAAGAGACCCAGTACTTC.

The sample holds many counts of this clonotype. The chain joins TRBV25-1 to TRBJ2-3; no definite D call. The V gene lost 1 base and the J gene lost 3 bases, with 8 bases spanning the gap. This CDR3 contains 14 residues. The germline CDR1 and CDR2 sequences are MGHDK and SYGVNS. The CDR3: CASSEWATTDTQYF. The DNA of the CDR3 is TGTGCCAGCAGTGAATGGGCTACAACAGATACGCAGTATTTT.

V is TRBV7-2 and J is TRBJ1-2; D is unresolved. Trimming removed 5 bases at V and 8 bases at J, with 18 bases between. The CDR3 loop spans 14 amino acids. The germline CDR1 and CDR2 sequences are SGHTA and FQGNSA. The CDR3: CASSQPLAGKGYTF. CDR3 sequence (DNA): TGTGCCAGCAGCCAACCGCTAGCGGGCAAAGGCTACACCTTC.

V is TRBV2 and J is TRBJ2-7; D might be TRBD1 (9 bases). Germline V lookup: CDR1 SNHLY, CDR2 FYNNEI. This CDR3 comprises 16 residues. V lost 6 bases and J 1 base, leaving 19 bases between the germline ends. This CDR3 reads CASRIAGQGNSYEQYF. The CDR3 DNA reads as TGTGCCAGCAGAATAGCGGGACAGGGCAATTCCTACGAGCAGTACTTC.

This chain joins TRBV7-2 and TRBJ2-5; 8 bases agree with TRBD2. The germline V gene has CDR1 SGHTA and CDR2 FQGNSA. This CDR3 comprises 16 residues. Germline trimming cut 5 bases from V and 4 bases from J; bases unmatched to any gene: 12. CDR3 protein: CASSQPDRGGLETQYF. CDR3 nucleotides: TGTGCCAGCAGCCAACCGGACCGGGGGGGCCTAGAGACCCAGTACTTC.

This clonotype was recorded a few times. The chain links TRBV2 to TRBJ1-5, with D unresolved. The CDR3 contains 16 residues. CDR1 is SNHLY, CDR2 FYNNEI, per germline. V was clipped by 2 bases and J by 0 bases, with 11 bases between them. The CDR3 DNA sequence: TGTGCCAGCAGTGAAACTCAGAGTTATAGCAATCAGCCCCAGCATTTT. Residues: CASSETQSYSNQPQHF.

V gene TRBV29-1 combines with J gene TRBJ2-2; D gene uncertain. There are 12 residues in the CDR3. In germline, CDR1 is SQVTM, CDR2 ANQGSEA. V was cut by 3 bases and J by 4 bases, with 6 bases left in between. CDR3 coding DNA: TGCAGCGTTGATTCGGTCACCGGGGAGCTGTTTTTT. It is translated as CSVDSVTGELFF.

The V and J genes are TRBV9 and TRBJ2-1, with 8 bases matching TRBD2. CDR1 is SGDLS, CDR2 YYNGEE, per germline. The ends lost 0 bases at V and 6 bases at J; junction bases unmatched: 5. The CDR3 spans 15 residues. The CDR3, as DNA: TGTGCCAGCAGCGTAGCGGGACTAGTGGGCAATGAGCAGTTCTTC. Translated: CASSVAGLVGNEQFF.

This clonotype was seen ten or more times. The V gene is TRBV7-8, the J gene TRBJ1-3; D unclear. V lost 7 bases and J lost 2, with 18 bases in between. CDR1 and CDR2 from the germline V gene are SGHVS and FQNEAQ. The CDR3 length is 16 residues. The CDR3 spells CASTPRERGAGNTIYF. CDR3 bases: TGTGCCAGCACCCCCCGAGAGCGAGGAGCTGGAAACACCATATATTTT.

In its sample, this clonotype was seen many times. The V call is TRBV13, the J call TRBJ2-7; 7 bases fit TRBD2. CDR3 length: 15 residues. Germline CDR1 and CDR2: PRHDT and FYEKMQ (reference sequence). Trimming took 0 bases from V and 2 from J; bases not matched to a gene: 4. CDR3 sequence reads: CASSLGLGGTYEQYF. CDR3 nucleotides: TGTGCCAGCAGCTTAGGCCTGGGAGGGACCTACGAGCAGTACTTC. The full variable domain, with the rest looked up from reference TRBV13 and TRBJ2-7, is AAGVIQSPRHLIKEKRETATLKCYPIPRHDTVYWYQQGPGQDPQFLISFYEKMQSDKGSIPDRFSAQQFSDYHSELNMSSLELGDSALYFCASSLGLGGTYEQYFGPGTRLTVT.

CDR3 amino acids: CSAPVSGQGADNEQYF. The CDR3 DNA sequence: TGCAGTGCCCCCGTCTCGGGACAGGGGGCAGACAATGAGCAGTACTTC. The chain carries TRBV20-1 and TRBJ2-7; 12 bases are a match to TRBD1. The J segment lost 7 bases and the V segment lost 6 bases, leaving 16 bases of the junction unmatched. The CDR3 length is 16 residues. Germline loops: CDR1 DFQATT, CDR2 SNEGSKA (reference sequence).

This clonotype was seen many times. The chain joins TRBV15 to TRBJ1-5; 7 positions match TRBD1. The germline gives CDR1 LNHNV, CDR2 YYDKDF (reference sequence). There are 13 residues in the CDR3. Trimming at V came to 11 bases and at J to 3 bases, leaving 7 bases not matched to a gene. CDR3 loop: CASRDSDNQPQHF. As DNA, the CDR3 is TGTGCCTCTAGGGACAGTGACAATCAGCCCCAGCATTTT.

This clonotype was seen at least ten times. The genes are TRBV7-9 and TRBJ1-2; no definite D call. The germline gives CDR1 SEHNR, CDR2 FQNEAQ (reference sequence). This CDR3 comprises 15 residues. V shed 6 bases and J shed 8 bases, with 22 bases lying between them. CDR3 nucleotides: TGTGCCAGCAGTCATCAGTCGAGGGTGTTCAGGGGCTACACCTTC. It specifies CASSHQSRVFRGYTF.

As to this clonotype: A much more abundant neighbour one base away suggests this may be a read error. The chain uses TRBV4-2 and TRBJ1-5; 7 nucleotides line up with TRBD1. Germline V CDR1 and CDR2: LGHNA, YNFKEQ. CDR3 length equals 16 residues. The CDR3 spells CAGSQDSGGSNQPQHF. CDR3 nucleotides: TGTGCCGGCAGCCAAGATTCAGGGGGAAGCAATCAGCCCCAGCATTTT.

As for this clonotype: A much bigger clone sits one base away, suggesting this may be a read error. The chain recombines TRBV24-1 with TRBJ1-1; a weak D match, TRBD1 (6 bases). V was cut by 7 bases and J by 6 bases, with 14 bases left in between. Germline assignment: CDR1 KGHDR and CDR2 SFDVKD. This CDR3 spans 13 amino acids. The CDR3 region has the DNA TGTGCCACCAGAGGGGGGTGGGGGCCTGAAGCTTTCTTT. Protein product: CATRGGWGPEAFF.

In its sample, this clonotype was seen once. The gene calls are TRBV7-9 and TRBJ2-1; D is ambiguous. Trimming left V 2 bases short and J 9 bases short, with 11 bases between. Per germline, CDR1 SEHNR and CDR2 FQNEAQ (reference sequence). The CDR3 loop spans 13 amino acids. CDR3 DNA sequence: TGTGCCAGCAGCTTACAAGGAAACACTGAGCAGTTCTTC. Protein: CASSLQGNTEQFF.

This clonotype was observed a handful of times. The J gene is TRBJ1-1, the V gene TRBV12-3 or TRBV12-4, with D maybe TRBD1 (5 bases). The CDR3 has 15 amino acids. Trimming removed 2 bases at V and 5 bases at J, with 15 bases between. CDR3: CASSLLGGGGTEAFF. CDR3 nucleotide sequence: TGTGCCAGCAGTTTATTGGGCGGGGGTGGGACTGAAGCTTTCTTT.

To note about this clonotype: A single base separates this from a much larger clone, so it may be a read error. The rearrangement uses TRBV6-1 and TRBJ2-7; D is unresolved. Between the trimmed V and J ends, which lost 6 bases and 2 bases, there was a span of 14 bases. The CDR3 is made up of 14 amino acids. CDR1 and CDR2 from the germline V gene are MNHNS and SASEGT. CDR3: CASRALDGTYEQYF. The CDR3 DNA is TGTGCCAGCAGGGCCCTGGACGGAACCTACGAGCAGTACTTC.

This chain links TRBV7-9 with TRBJ1-1; possible D gene TRBD1, 6 bases. This CDR3 is built from 16 residues. Trimming stripped 1 base from V and 3 bases from J, with 15 bases between. The V gene's germline CDR1 is SEHNR and CDR2 FQNEAQ (reference sequence). The CDR3 spells CASSLGSGGPDTEAFF. CDR3 sequence (DNA): TGTGCCAGCAGCTTAGGAAGCGGGGGGCCTGACACTGAAGCTTTCTTT.

In this sample, this clonotype turned up a few times. The chain combines TRBV4-2 with TRBJ2-7; 8 bases align to TRBD2. The CDR3 is 15 residues long. The J segment lost 3 bases and the V segment lost 2 bases, leaving 6 bases of the junction unmatched. Germline CDR1 LGHNA, CDR2 YNFKEQ. In DNA, the CDR3 is TGTGCCAGCAGCCAACAGGCTAGCGGGCTCTACGAGCAGTACTTC. Translated: CASSQQASGLYEQYF.